A single sample is the source of the 26 T cell receptor beta chains below, sequenced in a study of molecular identifiers for immune sequencing clone quantification. TCRdb re-called the PCR reads with MiXCR, one entry per CDR3 protein. The data hold a few hundred thousand distinct CDR3 sequences, with about 25% observed a single time. The specimen sequenced was naive CD8+ T cells from blood, with Jurkat cell RNA spiked in. Subset reported: FACS-sorted CD8+CD4-CCR7+CD45RA+ naive T cells. The source of these receptors is a human donor in good health. Some libraries in this study had Jurkat cell RNA spiked in.

Of note for this clonotype: This may come from a read error, since a much larger clone is one base off. The V gene is TRBV12-3 or TRBV12-4, the J gene TRBJ1-4; tentatively, D is TRBD1 (6 bases). This CDR3 contains 16 residues. Trimming removed 6 bases from V and 7 bases from J, with 21 bases in between. CDR3 protein: CASSLEGGAPIEKLFF. DNA of the CDR3: TGTGCCAGCAGCCTTGAAGGGGGTGCCCCTATTGAAAAACTGTTTTTT.

This chain connects TRBV27 to TRBJ2-2, with 8 bases fitting TRBD1. Germline V gene data show CDR1 as MNHEY and CDR2 as SMNVEV (reference sequence). After removal of 3 bases from V and 6 bases from J, the junction contained 3 bases not matched to a gene. This CDR3 has 14 amino acids. The CDR3 DNA reads TGTGCCAGCAGTTTTGCAGGGGGCCCCGGGGAGCTGTTTTTT. Residues: CASSFAGGPGELFF.

This chain links TRBV10-3 with TRBJ2-7; D perhaps matches TRBD1 (5 bases). CDR3 length equals 13 residues. CDR1 ENHRY and CDR2 SYGVKD come from the germline V gene. Between the trimmed V and J ends, which lost 0 bases and 4 bases, there was a span of 7 bases. CDR3 in amino acids: CAISESGQYEQYF. The CDR3 DNA follows: TGTGCCATCAGTGAGTCGGGGCAGTACGAGCAGTACTTC.

This clonotype was observed a single time. Just one base apart from a much larger clone, this may be a read error. CDR3 sequence: CARSVDGQGTDTQYF. The CDR3 DNA reads as TGTGCCCGCAGCGTAGACGGACAGGGGACAGATACGCAGTATTTT. The rearrangement joins TRBV9 to TRBJ2-3, with TRBD1 matching over 9 bases. The CDR3 has 15 amino acids. The germline V gene encodes CDR1 SGDLS and CDR2 YYNGEE. The variable domain in full, completed from reference TRBV9 and TRBJ2-3, reads DSGVTQTPKHLITATGQRVTLRCSPRSGDLSVYWYQQSLDQGLQFLIQYYNGEERAKGNILERFSAQQFPDLHSELNLSSLELGDSALYFCARSVDGQGTDTQYFGPGTRLTVL.

This clonotype was counted a few times. The V and J genes are TRBV4-1 and TRBJ2-3; 11 bases are shared with TRBD2. The junction had 7 bases not matched to a gene; V was cut back by 0 bases and J by 2 bases. This CDR3 has 18 residues. The V gene's germline CDR1 is MGHRA and CDR2 YSYEKL. The CDR3 region has the DNA TGCGCCAGCAGCCAAGATCTAACGACTAGCGGGATCACAGATACGCAGTATTTT. This encodes CASSQDLTTSGITDTQYF.

A note on this clonotype: This could be a read error, since a much larger clone is one nucleotide away. The chain employs TRBV19 and TRBJ1-1; no clear D gene. Germline loops: CDR1 LNHDA, CDR2 SQIVND (reference sequence). The CDR3 consists of 13 residues. Written as DNA, the CDR3 is TGTGCCAGTAGTATTATGGAGAACACTGAAGCTTCCTTT. It is translated as CASSIMENTEASF. The full variable domain, rest sourced from reference TRBV19 and TRBJ1-1, is DGGITQSPKYLFRKEGQNVTLSCEQNLNHDAMYWYRQDPGQGLRLIYYSQIVNDFQKGDIAEGYSVSREKKESFPLTVTSAQKNPTAFYLCASSIMENTEASFGQGTRLTVV.

Worth noting for this clonotype: A much larger clone differs from this one at a single base, so this may be a read error. Here the CDR3 DNA reads TGTGCCAGCAGCGCCGGGGCAGGGTCCGAGCAGTACTTC. Protein: CASSAGAGSEQYF. The rearrangement links TRBV25-1 to TRBJ2-7; either TRBD1 or TRBD2 may fit D (5 bases each). V lost 6 bases to trimming and J lost 6 bases, with 15 bases between them. CDR3 length: 13 amino acids. Germline loops: CDR1 MGHDK, CDR2 SYGVNS.

This clonotype turned up a few times. The CDR3, as DNA: TGTGCCAGCAGTTTCCTCAGGGGAAGAGGTGAAAAACTGTTTTTT. Its protein product is CASSFLRGRGEKLFF. This sequence joins TRBV28 and TRBJ1-4; weak D call: TRBD1 (6 bases). Germline loops: CDR1 MDHEN, CDR2 SYDVKM. The germline V and J ends were trimmed by 3 bases and 7 bases, with 15 bases remaining between them. CDR3 length: 15 amino acids. The variable domain in full, completed from reference TRBV28 and TRBJ1-4, reads DVKVTQSSRYLVKRTGEKVFLECVQDMDHENMFWYRQDPGLGLRLIYFSYDVKMKEKGDIPEGYSVSREKKERFSLILESASTNQTSMYLCASSFLRGRGEKLFFGSGTQLSVL.

This clonotype was found many times. The chain employs TRBV5-6 and TRBJ1-1; 7 nucleotides line up with TRBD1. The CDR3 sequence is 17 residues long. V was clipped by 4 bases and J by 0 bases; unmatched bases: 12. Germline V gives CDR1 SGHDT, CDR2 YYEEEE. The CDR3: CASSPGIRGLMNTEAFF. CDR3 bases: TGTGCCAGCAGCCCAGGCATTAGGGGGCTCATGAACACTGAAGCTTTCTTT.

In this sample, this clonotype turned up many times. The rearrangement uses TRBV5-1 and TRBJ2-5, with TRBD2 matching 15 bases. This CDR3 has 17 amino acids. Germline V CDR1 and CDR2: SGHRS, YFSETQ. Trimming at V came to 4 bases and at J to 7 bases, leaving 11 bases not matched to a gene. The CDR3 reads CASSAGLAGGSRATQYF. CDR3 in DNA: TGCGCCAGCAGCGCGGGACTAGCGGGGGGATCAAGAGCGACCCAGTACTTC.

A note on this clonotype: This may come from a read error, since a much larger clone is one base off. The V gene is TRBV19, the J gene TRBJ2-7; TRBD2 agrees at 8 bases. V shed 8 bases, J shed 0 bases, and the junction held 6 bases outside the gene matches. The CDR3 covers 14 residues. The germline gives CDR1 LNHDA, CDR2 SQIVND (reference sequence). The CDR3 nucleotides read TGTGCCAGTGGTACCGGGACTAGCTCCTACGAGCAGTACTTC. Translation: CASGTGTSSYEQYF.

A word on this clonotype: This could be a read error, since a much larger clone is one nucleotide away. The gene calls are TRBV4-3 and TRBJ2-3, with 7 positions matching TRBD1. The length of the CDR3 is 15 residues. Germline CDR1 reads LGHNA; CDR2 reads YSLEER. The CDR3 loop reads CASGQRTGGTDTQYF. The CDR3, as DNA: TGCGCCAGCGGCCAACGGACAGGCGGCACAGATACGCAGTATTTT.

This clonotype came up a few times. This chain connects TRBV7-9 to TRBJ2-2; a weak D match, TRBD2 (5 bases). CDR1 is SEHNR and CDR2 is FQNEAQ in the germline V gene (reference sequence). The V end lost 4 bases, the J end lost 6 bases, and 9 bases lay between the germline ends. The CDR3 loop spans 13 amino acids. CDR3 sequence (DNA): TGTGCCAGCAGCTCCGAGAGGGCCGGGGAGCTGTTTTTT. It yields the protein CASSSERAGELFF.

With regard to this clonotype: The junction shows a germline mismatch at one end, possibly a read error. The chain links TRBV12-3 or TRBV12-4 to TRBJ2-3, with D hard to call. CDR3 length equals 14 residues. The CDR3 DNA reads TGTGCCAGCAGTTTTTTGACGCACACAGATACGCAGTGTTTT. Its protein is CASSFLTHTDTQCF.

Only a few counts were recorded for this clonotype. This chain connects TRBV24-1 to TRBJ2-2; no clear D gene. This CDR3 contains 12 residues. Germline lookup yields CDR1 KGHDR and CDR2 SFDVKD. Between the trimmed V and J ends, which lost 7 bases and 3 bases, there was a span of 5 bases. CDR3 nucleotides: TGTGCCACCAGAAGGGACACCGGGGAGCTGTTTTTT. Its translation: CATRRDTGELFF.

The rearrangement links TRBV7-8 to TRBJ1-2; D gene ambiguous. Between the trimmed V and J ends, which lost 10 bases and 1 base, there was a span of 40 bases. Germline-derived CDR1 and CDR2 are SGHVS and FQNEAQ. The length of the CDR3 is 22 residues. CDR3 nucleotides: TGTGCCATCATCTTATTTCCCATAGATGTACGGCCCAAAAAAAAAAATAACTATGGCTACACCTTC. It encodes CAIILFPIDVRPKKKNNYGYTF.

This clonotype was found a few times. The gene calls are TRBV21-1 and TRBJ1-1. TRBV21-1 counts as a pseudogene. This CDR3 has 10 residues. The CDR3 loop is CASRITEALF. The CDR3 DNA follows: TGTGCCAGCAGGATCACTGAAGCTCTCTTT.

This clonotype was counted at least ten times. The rearrangement joins TRBV29-1 to TRBJ2-1; the match to TRBD2 covers 9 bases. The V and J ends lost 3 bases and 15 bases, in that order; junction bases with no gene match: 15. The CDR3 is 14 residues long. In germline, CDR1 is SQVTM, CDR2 ANQGSEA. In DNA form, the CDR3 reads TGCAGCGTTGACGATATTGGGCCGGTTAGCGGGAGGTTCTTC. This sequence encodes CSVDDIGPVSGRFF.

This clonotype has only a few counts. The genes are TRBV3-1 and TRBJ2-7, with 7 bases lining up with TRBD1. This CDR3 comprises 14 residues. J gave up 0 bases and V 2 bases, and 1 base lay outside the gene matches. Germline V gives CDR1 LGHDT, CDR2 YNNKEL (reference sequence). As DNA, the CDR3 is TGTGCCAGCAGCCAAACAGGGGTCTCCTACGAGCAGTACTTC. Encoded protein: CASSQTGVSYEQYF.

The rearrangement joins TRBV19 to TRBJ1-1; 7 bases line up with TRBD1. The CDR3 loop spans 16 amino acids. Germline lookup yields CDR1 LNHDA and CDR2 SQIVND (reference sequence). J gave up 1 base and V 7 bases, and 12 bases lay outside the gene matches. CDR3 region: CASKWGEGAPNTEAFF. DNA for the CDR3: TGTGCCAGTAAATGGGGGGAGGGGGCCCCGAACACTGAAGCTTTCTTT.

This clonotype was detected ten times or more. This chain links TRBV4-1 with TRBJ1-1; D is possibly TRBD1 (5 bases). CDR3 length equals 13 residues. Germline values: CDR1 MGHRA, CDR2 YSYEKL. Deletions cut 0 bases from V and 5 bases from J, with 7 bases between. This CDR3 reads CASSQEQATEAFF. The CDR3 DNA follows: TGCGCCAGCAGCCAAGAACAGGCGACTGAAGCTTTCTTT.

The rearrangement links TRBV5-3 to TRBJ1-5, with 11 bases matching TRBD1. TRBV5-3 falls under the ORF class, with uncertain function. Losses at the gene ends were 8 bases for V and 7 bases for J; bases not matched to a gene: 11. The CDR3 loop spans 15 amino acids. The CDR3 region is CASSGPGQGGQPQHF. CDR3 bases: TGTGCCAGCAGCGGACCGGGACAGGGGGGCCAGCCCCAGCATTTT.

This clonotype was counted a few times. The rearrangement joins TRBV19 to TRBJ2-7; D is undetermined. There are 11 residues in the CDR3. Germline values: CDR1 LNHDA, CDR2 SQIVND (reference sequence). V was trimmed by 3 bases and J by 7 bases, leaving 7 bases between them. CDR3 sequence: CASSIGREQYF. The CDR3 nucleotides read TGTGCCAGTAGTATCGGTAGGGAGCAGTACTTC. The complete variable domain, with remaining parts taken from reference TRBV19 and TRBJ2-7, reads DGGITQSPKYLFRKEGQNVTLSCEQNLNHDAMYWYRQDPGQGLRLIYYSQIVNDFQKGDIAEGYSVSREKKESFPLTVTSAQKNPTAFYLCASSIGREQYFGPGTRLTVT.

This clonotype was counted between two and nine times. The CDR3 DNA follows: TGTGCCAGCAGTTCTCTACAGGGTAAAAACACTGGGGCCAACGTCCTGACTTTC. Translated: CASSSLQGKNTGANVLTF. This chain links TRBV12-3 or TRBV12-4 with TRBJ2-6; D is possibly TRBD1 (6 bases). Trimming removed 4 bases from V and 2 bases from J, with 18 bases in between. This CDR3 spans 18 amino acids.

This clonotype was seen many times. The chain links TRBV4-1 to TRBJ1-2, with a tentative D call TRBD1 (6 bases). This CDR3 is built from 14 residues. Trimming pared 3 bases from V and 4 bases from J, leaving 12 bases between. CDR1 is MGHRA and CDR2 is YSYEKL in the germline V gene. CDR3 protein: CASSQIQGSYGYTF. The DNA for the CDR3 is TGCGCCAGCAGCCAGATACAGGGAAGCTATGGCTACACCTTC.

The chain uses TRBV4-1 and TRBJ2-7; 9 nucleotides line up with TRBD1. Germline lookup yields CDR1 MGHRA and CDR2 YSYEKL. The CDR3 is 16 residues long. V trimming: 2 bases; J trimming: 3 bases; junction bases outside the gene matches: 8. The CDR3 region has the DNA TGCGCCAGCAGCCAAATACAGGGGGCTGGGGGCTACGAGCAGTACTTC. The encoded protein is CASSQIQGAGGYEQYF.